The 28 T cell receptor beta chains presented below share a single source sample, sequenced in a study of beta chain features in type 1 diabetes listed by TCRdb under 2018. Which antigens these TCRs recognize remains unknown. The library came from the immunoSEQ multiplex PCR assay. The High Capacity cDNA Reverse Transcription Kit was used to reverse transcribe all of the isolated RNA, meaning that expressed TCRB transcripts were what got sequenced. Drawn from immuneACCESS, this table holds only the in-frame rearrangements with V and J called that TCRdb kept. Clones are partly lost; checked studies trace under half to an unresolved V gene and leave the rest unexplained. The sample table shows approximately 170,000 clones, and approximately 8.4% are seen once. Under 0.55% of the sample lies in the top ten. What the research found in general, with its limitations: A moderate but significant shortening of TCRB CDR3 length was observed in type 1 diabetes patients in all four CD4+ subsets.

Material: central memory CD4+ T cells from blood. These receptor sequences come from a man in his late teens or twenties with type 1 diabetes.

This clone was found a few times. This sequence joins TRBV4-3 and TRBJ2-7; maybe TRBD2 (5 bases). Trimming left V 1 base short and J 5 bases short, with 9 bases between. This CDR3 is 13 amino acids long. CDR1 and CDR2 from the germline V gene are LGHNA and YSLEER. This CDR3 is CASSQGTSHEQYF. DNA for the CDR3: TGCGCCAGCAGCCAAGGGACTTCTCACGAGCAGTACTTC.

The chain combines TRBV5-4 with TRBJ2-3, with TRBD2 identical over 7 bases. The CDR3 has 14 residues. Trimming at V came to 5 bases and at J to 7 bases, leaving 10 bases not matched to a gene. Germline-derived CDR1 and CDR2 are SGHNT and YYREEE (reference sequence). The CDR3 loop reads CASSFGLDRHTQYF. The CDR3 DNA follows: TGTGCCAGCAGTTTCGGACTAGACAGACATACGCAGTATTTT.

This clone has a handful of counts. CDR3 coding DNA: TGTGCCAGTAGTATTGGGAGGGGAACGATCAACACAGATACGCAGTATTTT. As protein: CASSIGRGTINTDTQYF. This rearrangement joins TRBV19 to TRBJ2-3; 7 bases are a match to TRBD2. Looked up from germline, CDR1 is LNHDA and CDR2 is SQIVND (reference sequence). The CDR3 spans 17 residues. V shed 3 bases and J 2 bases; nucleotides not matched to a gene: 11.

The gene calls are TRBV7-9 and TRBJ2-7, with 7 positions matching TRBD2. Trimming cost V 5 bases and J 7 bases; bases outside gene matches: 14. This CDR3 spans 15 amino acids. Germline lookup yields CDR1 SEHNR and CDR2 FQNEAQ (reference sequence). DNA for the CDR3: TGTGCCAGCAGCCAGGTATCAGCGGGGAGCGGAGAGCAGTACTTC. Protein product: CASSQVSAGSGEQYF.

This clone has more than one count but fewer than ten. The J gene is TRBJ2-3, the V gene TRBV11-2; TRBD2 is a possible D gene (5 bases). This CDR3 comprises 15 residues. V was pared by 1 base and J by 5 bases, with 13 bases between. Germline V gives CDR1 SGHAT, CDR2 FQNNGV. Here the CDR3 DNA reads TGTGCCAGCAGCTTAGCCCTAACGGGGTTAGATACGCAGTATTTT. This encodes CASSLALTGLDTQYF.

This clone was found a few times. The genes are TRBV5-4 and TRBJ2-3; a possible D gene is TRBD1 (6 bases). The CDR3 covers 15 residues. Trimming left V 4 bases short and J 7 bases short, with 19 bases between. The V gene's germline CDR1 is SGHNT and CDR2 YYREEE (reference sequence). The CDR3 sequence: CASSNQALRGNTQYF. In DNA form, the CDR3 reads TGTGCCAGCAGCAACCAAGCCCTCAGGGGAAATACGCAGTATTTT.

This clone was seen only a few times. V usage is TRBV2 and J usage is TRBJ2-7; TRBD2 might be the D (5 bases). V lost 7 bases and J lost 5, with 12 bases in between. The CDR3 runs to 12 residues. Germline loops: CDR1 SNHLY, CDR2 FYNNEI. This chain's CDR3 is CASNTRRDEQYF. The CDR3 bases are TGTGCCAGCAACACCCGGCGGGACGAGCAGTACTTC.

This clone has a handful of counts. The chain uses TRBV5-4 and TRBJ2-3; TRBD2 aligns across 8 bases. The CDR3 runs 15 residues. The germline V gene has CDR1 SGHNT and CDR2 YYREEE (reference sequence). J was trimmed by 0 bases and V by 4 bases; bases with no gene match: 4. The CDR3 region is CASSETSVSTDTQYF. The DNA for the CDR3 is TGTGCCAGCAGCGAGACTAGCGTCAGCACAGATACGCAGTATTTT.

This clone has ten or more counts. The chain carries TRBV7-2 and TRBJ2-2; TRBD2 matches at 8 bases. The germline V gene has CDR1 SGHTA and CDR2 FQGNSA. This CDR3 spans 17 amino acids. V shed 5 bases and J 14 bases; nucleotides not matched to a gene: 22. CDR3 in DNA: TGTGCCAGCAGCCCACTTACTAGCGGATTCTCGGCGGTTCCTCTGTTTTTT. This codes for CASSPLTSGFSAVPLFF.

In its sample, this clone was seen many times. This chain connects TRBV29-1 to TRBJ2-3; 13 positions match TRBD2. CDR3 length: 17 amino acids. Per the germline V gene, CDR1 is SQVTM and CDR2 is ANQGSEA. The ends lost 6 bases at V and 3 bases at J; junction bases unmatched: 12. In DNA, the CDR3 is TGCAGCGTGCCTCAGACTAGCGGGGGGTCTTCTACAGATACGCAGTATTTT. This gives the protein CSVPQTSGGSSTDTQYF.

This clone was seen more than once but under ten times. At one end the junction does not follow the germline gene, possibly because of a read error. V is TRBV7-2 and J is TRBJ1-4; D remains ambiguous. Germline V CDR1 and CDR2: SGHTA, FQGNSA. CDR3 length: 13 amino acids. The CDR3 sequence is CASSLLTSEKLFF. Here the CDR3 DNA reads TGTGCCAGCAGCCTACTGACTAGTGAAAAACTGTTTTTT. Supplemented by reference TRBV7-2 and TRBJ1-4, the full variable domain reads GAGVSQSPSNKVTEKGKDVELRCDPISGHTALYWYRQSLGQGLEFLIYFQGNSAPDKSGLPSDRFSAERTGGSVSTLTIQRTQQEDSAVYLCASSLLTSEKLFFGSGTQLSVL.

In this sample, this clone turned up a few times. This chain uses TRBV11-2 with TRBJ2-7; D is unclear. Germline V gene data show CDR1 as SGHAT and CDR2 as FQNNGV. The CDR3 runs 12 residues. Trimming pared 5 bases from V and 4 bases from J, leaving 9 bases between. CDR3 bases: TGTGCCAGCAGCCCTGGCCCGTACGAGCAGTACTTC. This encodes CASSPGPYEQYF.

In this sample, this clone turned up a few times. The rearrangement links TRBV4-3 to TRBJ1-2; TRBD1 agrees at 7 bases. The trim removed 3 bases at V and 4 bases at J, leaving 8 bases unmatched. The V gene's germline CDR1 is LGHNA and CDR2 YSLEER. The CDR3 covers 15 residues. CDR3 amino acids: CASSHPGQLIYGYTF. The CDR3, as DNA: TGCGCCAGCAGCCATCCGGGACAGCTCATCTATGGCTACACCTTC.

V usage is TRBV28 and J usage is TRBJ2-7; 9 positions agree with TRBD2. CDR3 length equals 15 residues. Trimming removed 10 bases from V and 0 bases from J; junction bases left unmatched: 10. In germline, CDR1 is MDHEN, CDR2 SYDVKM. This CDR3 reads CATVPGTSSSYEQYF. CDR3 in DNA: TGTGCCACCGTACCCGGGACTAGCAGCTCCTACGAGCAGTACTTC. The complete variable domain, with remaining parts taken from reference TRBV28 and TRBJ2-7, reads DVKVTQSSRYLVKRTGEKVFLECVQDMDHENMFWYRQDPGLGLRLIYFSYDVKMKEKGDIPEGYSVSREKKERFSLILESASTNQTSMYLCATVPGTSSSYEQYFGPGTRLTVT.

This chain's CDR3 is CATSSQQGGQPQHF. The CDR3 DNA is TGTGCCACCAGCTCACAACAGGGGGGACAGCCCCAGCATTTT. The rearrangement joins TRBV15 to TRBJ1-5; 8 bases are shared with TRBD1. Germline V CDR1 and CDR2: LNHNV, YYDKDF (reference sequence). J was trimmed by 7 bases and V by 5 bases; bases with no gene match: 7. The CDR3 is 14 residues long.

The rearrangement uses TRBV6-5 and TRBJ1-4; D not certain. V lost 2 bases and J 8 bases, leaving 18 bases between the germline ends. Germline V CDR1 and CDR2: MNHEY, SVGAGI. The CDR3 is made up of 16 amino acids. CDR3: CASSYGIGVMGEKLFF. CDR3 nucleotides: TGTGCCAGCAGTTACGGGATCGGGGTGATGGGGGAAAAACTGTTTTTT.

There are a few counts of this clone. The gene calls are TRBV7-2 and TRBJ2-1; 11 nucleotides align to TRBD1. Germline V gene lookup returns CDR1 SGHTA and CDR2 FQGNSA. The CDR3 runs to 16 residues. J lost 8 bases, V lost 5 bases, and 11 bases had no gene match. CDR3 sequence reads: CASSRSLGQGVDEQFF. CDR3 nucleotide sequence: TGTGCCAGCAGCCGATCATTGGGACAGGGGGTTGATGAGCAGTTCTTC.

This clone was seen more than once but under ten times. V is TRBV7-8 and J is TRBJ1-1; 7 positions match TRBD1. The CDR3 has 16 amino acids. The V gene's germline CDR1 is SGHVS and CDR2 FQNEAQ. The V and J ends lost 3 bases and 5 bases, in that order; junction bases with no gene match: 12. This CDR3 reads CASSFRQGRLGTEAFF. DNA for the CDR3: TGTGCCAGCAGCTTTCGACAGGGTCGTTTAGGAACTGAAGCTTTCTTT.

The V call is TRBV7-6, the J call TRBJ2-6; D may be TRBD1 (5 bases). The V end lost 5 bases, the J end lost 13 bases, and 15 bases lay between the germline ends. Germline V gene lookup returns CDR1 SGHVS and CDR2 FNYEAQ. This CDR3 region has 13 residues. The CDR3 nucleotides are TGTGCCAGCAGCGAACGTAGGGGTCGGGTCCTGACTTTC. Protein product: CASSERRGRVLTF.

This clone was recorded a few times. The chain links TRBV7-2 to TRBJ2-7; possible D gene TRBD1, 5 bases. CDR1 SGHTA and CDR2 FQGNSA come from the germline V gene. The length of the CDR3 is 12 residues. V was pared by 5 bases and J by 5 bases, with 10 bases between. CDR3 coding DNA: TGTGCCAGCAGCCGGAGCAGGGACGAGCAGTACTTC. The encoded protein is CASSRSRDEQYF.

The table lists this clone with many counts. This chain joins TRBV6-6 and TRBJ1-1, with D uncertain. The germline V gene encodes CDR1 MNHNY and CDR2 SVGAGI (reference sequence). This CDR3 spans 13 amino acids. V lost 2 bases, J lost 2 bases, and 6 bases lay in between. The CDR3 bases are TGTGCCAGCAGTTACGCGGCCAACACTGAAGCTTTCTTT. Residues: CASSYAANTEAFF.

This clone has only a few counts. This chain uses TRBV18 with TRBJ2-3; 9 bases line up with TRBD2. This CDR3 is built from 15 residues. Looked up from germline, CDR1 is KGHSH and CDR2 is LQKENI. V dropped 1 base and J dropped 5; count of bases not matched to a gene: 4. The CDR3 sequence: CASSPLAGAGDTQYF. The CDR3 DNA sequence: TGTGCCAGCTCACCACTAGCGGGGGCCGGAGATACGCAGTATTTT.

The genes are TRBV9 and TRBJ2-1, with D possibly matching TRBD2 (5 bases). There are 14 residues in the CDR3. Germline V gives CDR1 SGDLS, CDR2 YYNGEE. Trimming stripped 3 bases from V and 9 bases from J, with 16 bases between. DNA for the CDR3: TGTGCCAGCAGCGGAGGGTTTGGTGGAAGTGAGCAGTTCTTC. This sequence encodes CASSGGFGGSEQFF.

V and J are TRBV7-6 and TRBJ1-4; D is undetermined. The CDR3 is 13 amino acids. The germline V and J ends were trimmed by 2 bases and 10 bases, with 11 bases remaining between them. Germline loops: CDR1 SGHVS, CDR2 FNYEAQ. CDR3 sequence reads: CASSLTVVGKLFF. The CDR3 DNA follows: TGTGCCAGCAGCTTAACGGTTGTTGGAAAACTGTTTTTT.

There are a few counts of this clone. The V gene is TRBV7-2, the J gene TRBJ2-6; D may be TRBD2 (5 bases). Germline loops: CDR1 SGHTA, CDR2 FQGNSA. The CDR3 totals 15 residues. V was cut by 8 bases and J by 3 bases, with 14 bases left in between. The CDR3 bases are TGTGCCAGCGCGCGGGTAGCCTATGGGGCCAACGTCCTGACTTTC. Residues: CASARVAYGANVLTF.

The chain carries TRBV30 and TRBJ2-7; TRBD1 might be the D (5 bases). The CDR3 is 12 amino acids. V lost 2 bases, J lost 3 bases, and 8 bases lay in between. Per germline, CDR1 GTSNPN and CDR2 SVGIG (reference sequence). The CDR3 sequence is CAWSPDSYEQYF. The CDR3 DNA reads TGTGCCTGGAGTCCCGACAGCTACGAGCAGTACTTC.

This clone was counted between two and nine times. Its ends do not fully match the called genes, so a read error is possible. V is TRBV4-1 and J is TRBJ1-2; D is perhaps TRBD1 (6 bases). There are 15 residues in the CDR3. In germline, CDR1 is MGHRA, CDR2 YSYEKL. The CDR3 spells CASSQDLGADYGYTF. The CDR3 DNA sequence: TGTGCCAGCAGCCAAGATTTGGGGGCTGACTATGGCTACACCTTC.

This clone was detected a few times. The V and J genes are TRBV28 and TRBJ2-5; a possible D gene is TRBD2 (5 bases). The CDR3 runs 13 residues. The V gene's germline CDR1 is MDHEN and CDR2 SYDVKM. V was pared by 5 bases and J by 4 bases, with 11 bases between. Here the CDR3 DNA reads TGTGCCAGCAGTGATAGCGTCATAGAGACCCAGTACTTC. Translation: CASSDSVIETQYF.